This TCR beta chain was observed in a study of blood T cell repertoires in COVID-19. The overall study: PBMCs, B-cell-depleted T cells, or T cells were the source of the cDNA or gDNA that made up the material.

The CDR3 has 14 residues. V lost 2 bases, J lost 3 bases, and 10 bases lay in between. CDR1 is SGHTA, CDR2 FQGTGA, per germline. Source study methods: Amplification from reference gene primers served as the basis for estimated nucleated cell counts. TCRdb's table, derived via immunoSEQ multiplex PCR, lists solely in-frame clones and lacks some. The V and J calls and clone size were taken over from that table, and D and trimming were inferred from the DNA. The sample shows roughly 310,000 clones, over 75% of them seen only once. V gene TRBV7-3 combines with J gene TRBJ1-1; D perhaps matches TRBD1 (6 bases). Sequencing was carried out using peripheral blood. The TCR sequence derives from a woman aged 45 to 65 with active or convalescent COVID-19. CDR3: CASSLYRQDTEAFF. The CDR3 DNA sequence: TGTGCCAGCAGCTTATACAGACAGGACACTGAAGCTTTCTTT. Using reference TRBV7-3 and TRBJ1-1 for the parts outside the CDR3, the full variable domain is GAGVSQTPSNKVTEKGKYVELRCDPISGHTALYWYRQSLGQGPEFLIYFQGTGAADDSGLPNDRFFAVRPEGSVSTLKIQRTERGDSAVYLCASSLYRQDTEAFFGQGTRLTVV.